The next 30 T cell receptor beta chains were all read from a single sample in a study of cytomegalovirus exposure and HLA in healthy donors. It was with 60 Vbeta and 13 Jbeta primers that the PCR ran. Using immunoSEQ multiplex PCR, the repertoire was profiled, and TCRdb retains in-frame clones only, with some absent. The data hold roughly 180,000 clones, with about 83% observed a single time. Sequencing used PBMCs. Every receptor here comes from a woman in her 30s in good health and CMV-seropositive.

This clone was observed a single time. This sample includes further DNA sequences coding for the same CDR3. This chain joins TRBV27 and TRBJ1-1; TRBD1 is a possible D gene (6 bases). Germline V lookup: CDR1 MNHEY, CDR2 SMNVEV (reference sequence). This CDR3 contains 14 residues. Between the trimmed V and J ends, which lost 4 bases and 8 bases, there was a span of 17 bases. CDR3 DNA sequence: TGTGCCAGCAGTTCGGTAACCCCAGGGACAGAAGCTTTCTTT. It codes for CASSSVTPGTEAFF.

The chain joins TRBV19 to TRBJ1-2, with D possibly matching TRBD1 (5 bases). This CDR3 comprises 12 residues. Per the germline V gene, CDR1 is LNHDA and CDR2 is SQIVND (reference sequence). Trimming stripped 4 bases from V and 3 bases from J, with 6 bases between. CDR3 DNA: TGTGCCAGTAGTAGGGACTACTATGGCTACACCTTC. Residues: CASSRDYYGYTF.

CDR3 coding DNA: TGTGCCAGCAGCTCACCACAGGGGGTTGGGTACGAGCAGTACTTC. Translated: CASSSPQGVGYEQYF. The chain couples TRBV7-9 to TRBJ2-7; 8 bases align to TRBD1. J gave up 4 bases and V 4 bases, and 9 bases lay outside the gene matches. Germline V gives CDR1 SEHNR, CDR2 FQNEAQ (reference sequence). The CDR3 has 15 residues.

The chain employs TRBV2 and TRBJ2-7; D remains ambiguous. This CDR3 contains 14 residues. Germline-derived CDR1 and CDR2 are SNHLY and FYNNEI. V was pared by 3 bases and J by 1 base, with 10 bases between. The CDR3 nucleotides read TGTGCCAGCAGTGAGCGGCTTCATTCCTACGAGCAGTACTTC. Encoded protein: CASSERLHSYEQYF.

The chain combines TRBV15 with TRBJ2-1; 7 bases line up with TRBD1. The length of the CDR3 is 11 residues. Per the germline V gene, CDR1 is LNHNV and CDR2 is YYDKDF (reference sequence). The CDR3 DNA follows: TGTGCTACAGGGGTAGGCAATGAGCAGTTCTTC. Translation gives CATGVGNEQFF.

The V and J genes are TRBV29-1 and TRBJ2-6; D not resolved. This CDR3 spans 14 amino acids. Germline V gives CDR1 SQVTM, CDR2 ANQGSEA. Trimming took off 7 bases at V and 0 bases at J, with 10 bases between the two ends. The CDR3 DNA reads TGCAGCGGCCTAGAAAACTCTGGGGCCAACGTCCTGACTTTC. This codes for CSGLENSGANVLTF.

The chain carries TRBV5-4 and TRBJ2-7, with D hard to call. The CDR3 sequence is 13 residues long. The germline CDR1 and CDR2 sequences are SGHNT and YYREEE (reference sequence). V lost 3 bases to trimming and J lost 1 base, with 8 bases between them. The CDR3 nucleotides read TGTGCCAGCAGCTCCCGAGGTTCCTACGAGCAGTACTTC. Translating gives CASSSRGSYEQYF.

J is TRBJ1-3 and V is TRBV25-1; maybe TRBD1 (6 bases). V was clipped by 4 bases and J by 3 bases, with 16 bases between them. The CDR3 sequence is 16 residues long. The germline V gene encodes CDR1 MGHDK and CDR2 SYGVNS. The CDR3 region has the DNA TGTGCCAGCAGTGCCCTTACAGGGTTAATTGGAAACACCATATATTTT. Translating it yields CASSALTGLIGNTIYF. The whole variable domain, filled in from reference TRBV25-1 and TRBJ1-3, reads EADIYQTPRYLVIGTGKKITLECSQTMGHDKMYWYQQDPGMELHLIHYSYGVNSTEKGDLSSESTVSRIRTEHFPLTLESARPSHTSQYLCASSALTGLIGNTIYFGEGSWLTVV.

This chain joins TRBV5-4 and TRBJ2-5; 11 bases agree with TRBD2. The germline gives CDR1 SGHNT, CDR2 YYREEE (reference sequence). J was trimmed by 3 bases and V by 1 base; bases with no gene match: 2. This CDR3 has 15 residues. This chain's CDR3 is CASSLTSGREETQYF. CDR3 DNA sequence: TGTGCCAGCAGCTTGACTAGCGGGAGAGAAGAGACCCAGTACTTC. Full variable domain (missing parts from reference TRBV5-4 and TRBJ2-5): ETGVTQSPTHLIKTRGQQVTLRCSSQSGHNTVSWYQQALGQGPQFIFQYYREEENGRGNFPPRFSGLQFPNYSSELNVNALELDDSALYLCASSLTSGREETQYFGPGTRLLVL.

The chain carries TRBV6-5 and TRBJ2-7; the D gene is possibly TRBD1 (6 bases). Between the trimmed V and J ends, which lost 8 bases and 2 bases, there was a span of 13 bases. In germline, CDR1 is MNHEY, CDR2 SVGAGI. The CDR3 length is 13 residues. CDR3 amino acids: CASLSDRTYEQYF. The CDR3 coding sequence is TGTGCCAGCCTTTCCGACAGGACCTACGAGCAGTACTTC.

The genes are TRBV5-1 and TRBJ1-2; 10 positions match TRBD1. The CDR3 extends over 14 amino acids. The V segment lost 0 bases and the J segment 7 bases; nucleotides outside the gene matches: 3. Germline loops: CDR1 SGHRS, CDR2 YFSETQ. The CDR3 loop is CASSLGDRGSGYTF. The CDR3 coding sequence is TGCGCCAGCAGCTTGGGGGACAGGGGAAGTGGCTACACCTTC.

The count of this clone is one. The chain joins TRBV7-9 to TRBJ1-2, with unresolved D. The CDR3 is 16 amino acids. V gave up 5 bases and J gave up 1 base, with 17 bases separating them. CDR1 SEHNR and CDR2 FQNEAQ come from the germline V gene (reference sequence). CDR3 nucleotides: TGTGCCAGCAGCCCGAGGACTGCTTCCTTTAACTATGGCTACACCTTC. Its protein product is CASSPRTASFNYGYTF.

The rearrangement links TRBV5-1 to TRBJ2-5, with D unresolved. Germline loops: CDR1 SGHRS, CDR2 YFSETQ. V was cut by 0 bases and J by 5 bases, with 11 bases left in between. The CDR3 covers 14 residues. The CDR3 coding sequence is TGCGCCAGCAGCTTGGGCCGGTGGCGGGAGACCCAGTACTTC. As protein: CASSLGRWRETQYF.

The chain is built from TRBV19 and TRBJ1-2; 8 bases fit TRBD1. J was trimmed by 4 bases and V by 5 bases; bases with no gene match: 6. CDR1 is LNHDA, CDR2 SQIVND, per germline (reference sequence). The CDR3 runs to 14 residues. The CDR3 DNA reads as TGTGCCAGTAGTCACCTGGACAGGGCCTATGGCTACACCTTC. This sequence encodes CASSHLDRAYGYTF.

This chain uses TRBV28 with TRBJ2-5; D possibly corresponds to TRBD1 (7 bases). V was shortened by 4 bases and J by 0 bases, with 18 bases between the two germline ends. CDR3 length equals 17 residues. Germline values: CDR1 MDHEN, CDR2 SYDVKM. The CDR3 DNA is TGTGCCAGCAGTTCTATGTGGGCGGGACAGAACCAAGAGACCCAGTACTTC. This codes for CASSSMWAGQNQETQYF. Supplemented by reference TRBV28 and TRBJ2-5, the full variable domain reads DVKVTQSSRYLVKRTGEKVFLECVQDMDHENMFWYRQDPGLGLRLIYFSYDVKMKEKGDIPEGYSVSREKKERFSLILESASTNQTSMYLCASSSMWAGQNQETQYFGPGTRLLVL.

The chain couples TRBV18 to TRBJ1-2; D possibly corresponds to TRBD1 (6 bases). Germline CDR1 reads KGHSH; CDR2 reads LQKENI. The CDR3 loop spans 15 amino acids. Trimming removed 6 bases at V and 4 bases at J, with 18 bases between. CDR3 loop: CASSSEVGQSYGYTF. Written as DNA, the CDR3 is TGTGCCAGCTCGTCCGAGGTTGGACAGAGCTATGGCTACACCTTC.

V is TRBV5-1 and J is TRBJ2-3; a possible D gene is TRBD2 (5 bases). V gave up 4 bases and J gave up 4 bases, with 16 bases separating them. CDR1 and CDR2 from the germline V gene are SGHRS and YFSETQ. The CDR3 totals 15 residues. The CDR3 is CASSPRRRTADTQYF. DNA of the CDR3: TGCGCCAGCAGCCCTCGGCGACGGACTGCAGATACGCAGTATTTT.

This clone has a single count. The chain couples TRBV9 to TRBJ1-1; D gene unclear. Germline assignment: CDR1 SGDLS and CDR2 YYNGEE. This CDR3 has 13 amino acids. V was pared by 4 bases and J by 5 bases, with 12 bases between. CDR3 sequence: CASSPNQVTEAFF. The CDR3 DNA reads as TGTGCCAGCAGCCCCAACCAGGTTACTGAAGCTTTCTTT.

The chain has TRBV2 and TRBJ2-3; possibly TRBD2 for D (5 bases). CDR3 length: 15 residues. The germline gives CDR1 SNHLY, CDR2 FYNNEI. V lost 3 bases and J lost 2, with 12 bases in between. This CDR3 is CASSDWASTTDTQYF. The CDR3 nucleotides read TGTGCCAGCAGTGATTGGGCTAGCACCACAGATACGCAGTATTTT. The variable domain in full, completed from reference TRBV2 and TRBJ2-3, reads EPEVTQTPSHQVTQMGQEVILRCVPISNHLYFYWYRQILGQKVEFLVSFYNNEISEKSEIFDDQFSVERPDGSNFTLKIRSTKLEDSAMYFCASSDWASTTDTQYFGPGTRLTVL.

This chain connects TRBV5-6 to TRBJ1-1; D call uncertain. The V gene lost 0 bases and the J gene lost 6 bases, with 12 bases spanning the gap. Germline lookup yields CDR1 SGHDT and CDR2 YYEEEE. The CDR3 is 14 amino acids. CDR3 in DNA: TGTGCCAGCAGCTTGGGAAGTTTGAGTCCTGAAGCTTTCTTT. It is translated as CASSLGSLSPEAFF.

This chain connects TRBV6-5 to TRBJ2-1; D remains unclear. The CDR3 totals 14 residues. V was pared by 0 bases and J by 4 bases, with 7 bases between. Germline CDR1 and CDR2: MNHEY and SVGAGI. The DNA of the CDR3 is TGTGCCAGCAGTTACTCGACACAGTACAATGAGCAGTTCTTC. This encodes CASSYSTQYNEQFF.

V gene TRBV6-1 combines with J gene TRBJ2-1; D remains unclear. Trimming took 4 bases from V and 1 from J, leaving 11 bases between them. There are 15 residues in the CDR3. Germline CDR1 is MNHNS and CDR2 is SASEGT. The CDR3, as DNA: TGTGCCAGCAGTGCGGAGTTCACATCCTACAATGAGCAGTTCTTC. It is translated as CASSAEFTSYNEQFF.

CDR3 amino acids: CATSRLPTGLAGNTIYF. Here the CDR3 DNA reads TGTGCCACCAGCAGGCTCCCCACAGGGCTCGCTGGAAACACCATATATTTT. The chain has TRBV15 and TRBJ1-3; weak D call: TRBD1 (6 bases). V dropped 3 bases and J dropped 2 bases, with 17 bases sitting between them. The CDR3 has 17 residues. CDR1 is LNHNV and CDR2 is YYDKDF in the germline V gene (reference sequence).

This CDR3 is CASSLVGTSGGGQFF. The DNA for the CDR3 is TGCGCCAGCAGCTTGGTCGGGACTAGCGGCGGGGGGCAGTTCTTC. The V and J genes are TRBV5-1 and TRBJ2-1, with 11 bases that match TRBD2. V lost 0 bases to trimming and J lost 12 bases; unmatched junction nucleotides: 8. In germline, CDR1 is SGHRS, CDR2 YFSETQ. The CDR3 extends over 15 amino acids.

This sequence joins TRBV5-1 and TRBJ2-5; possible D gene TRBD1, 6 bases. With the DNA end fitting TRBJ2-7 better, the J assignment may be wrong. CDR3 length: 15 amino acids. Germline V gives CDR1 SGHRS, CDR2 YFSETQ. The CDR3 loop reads CASSPMPGDPYEQYF. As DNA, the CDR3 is TGCGCCAGCAGCCCCATGCCAGGGGACCCCTACGAGCAGTACTTC.

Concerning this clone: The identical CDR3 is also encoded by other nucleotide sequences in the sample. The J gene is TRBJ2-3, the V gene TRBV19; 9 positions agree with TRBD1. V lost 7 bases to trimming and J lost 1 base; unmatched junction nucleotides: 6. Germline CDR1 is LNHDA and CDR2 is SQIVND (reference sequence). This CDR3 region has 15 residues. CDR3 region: CASTTDRGRTDTQYF. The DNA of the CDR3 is TGTGCCAGTACCACGGACAGGGGCCGCACAGATACGCAGTATTTT.

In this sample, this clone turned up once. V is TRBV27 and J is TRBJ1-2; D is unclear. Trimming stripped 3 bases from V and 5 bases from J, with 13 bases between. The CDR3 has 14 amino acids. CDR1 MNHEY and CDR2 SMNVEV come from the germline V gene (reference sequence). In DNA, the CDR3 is TGTGCCAGCAGTTTGAACAGCCTCGTTTATGGCTACACCTTC. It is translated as CASSLNSLVYGYTF.

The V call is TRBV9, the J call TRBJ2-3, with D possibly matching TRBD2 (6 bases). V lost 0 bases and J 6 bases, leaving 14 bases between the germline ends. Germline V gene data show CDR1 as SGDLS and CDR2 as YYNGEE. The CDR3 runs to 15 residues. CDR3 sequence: CASSVVQRGADTQYF. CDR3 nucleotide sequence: TGTGCCAGCAGCGTAGTTCAGCGCGGGGCGGATACGCAGTATTTT.

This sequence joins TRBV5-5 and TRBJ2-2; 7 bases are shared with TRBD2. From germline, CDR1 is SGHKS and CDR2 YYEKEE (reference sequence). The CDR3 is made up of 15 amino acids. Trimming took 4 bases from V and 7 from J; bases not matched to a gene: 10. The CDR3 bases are TGTGCCAGCAGCCTTTTGACGGGAGGCGGCGGGGAGCTGTTTTTT. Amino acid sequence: CASSLLTGGGGELFF.

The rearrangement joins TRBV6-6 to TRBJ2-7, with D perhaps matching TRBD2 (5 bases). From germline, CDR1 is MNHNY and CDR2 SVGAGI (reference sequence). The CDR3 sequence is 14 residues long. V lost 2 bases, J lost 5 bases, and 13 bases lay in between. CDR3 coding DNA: TGTGCCAGCAGTTACCCAGCGGCCACCAACGAGCAGTACTTC. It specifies CASSYPAATNEQYF.